The clone carrying this T cell receptor (beta chain) was detected ten times or more. Its antigen is currently unknown. A read error may account for a junction end that differs from germline. The sample comes from a study of human T cells and chemical hapten exposure. Study-wide findings and caveats: Relative to control repertoires, expanded TCRs gave rise to significantly more large CDR3 similarity clusters.

As for time point: patch test 2, 6 weeks after DPC sensitization. Specified treatment: therapeutic diphenylcyclopropenone sensitization with weekly scalp DPC. Total RNA was extracted from unfractionated whole blood. Within the library, unique molecular identifiers were attached to each individual cDNA molecule. TCRdb re-analysed the RACE reads in MiXCR, keeping a single row per CDR3 protein. Of 35,000 to 50,000 distinct CDR3 sequences in the sample, 9.6% were seen once. Sequenced here: whole blood, sampled in connection with sensitization to the hapten diphenylcyclopropenone (DPC). This TCR was recovered from a woman younger than 45 with alopecia areata. Some clones in this sample may be carry-over from other donors' samples.

CDR3 sequence (DNA): TGTAGCGTCGAACAGTACAATGAGCAGTTCTTC. This codes for CSVEQYNEQFF. The chain has TRBV29-1 and TRBJ2-1; D may be TRBD2 (5 bases). Germline CDR1 and CDR2: SQVTM and ANQGSEA. The CDR3 is 11 amino acids.